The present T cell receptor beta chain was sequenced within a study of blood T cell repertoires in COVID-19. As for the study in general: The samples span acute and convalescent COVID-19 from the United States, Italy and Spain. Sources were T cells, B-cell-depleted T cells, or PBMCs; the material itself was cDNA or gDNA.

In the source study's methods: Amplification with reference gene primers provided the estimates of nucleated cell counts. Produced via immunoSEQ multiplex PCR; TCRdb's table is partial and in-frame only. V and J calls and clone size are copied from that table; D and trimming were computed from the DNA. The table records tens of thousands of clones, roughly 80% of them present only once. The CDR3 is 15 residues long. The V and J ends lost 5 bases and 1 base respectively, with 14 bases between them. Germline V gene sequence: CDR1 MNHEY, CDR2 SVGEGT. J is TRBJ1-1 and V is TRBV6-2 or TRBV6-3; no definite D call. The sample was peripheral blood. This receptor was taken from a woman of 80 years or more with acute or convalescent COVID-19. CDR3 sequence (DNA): TGTGCCAGCAGTGCCCGGTCCACCGAGAACACTGAAGCTTTCTTT. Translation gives CASSARSTENTEAFF.